This TCR beta chain is drawn from a study of shared clonotypes between healthy human individuals. Study overall: Each donor's CD8 memory used one plate, CD8 naive two, each CD4 subset three.

The repertoire was sequenced with immunoSEQ multiplex PCR; TCRdb's copy has only in-frame clones and lacks some. The sample lists more than 2 million clones; over 85% were seen once. Trimming stripped 1 base from V and 4 bases from J, with 10 bases between. The CDR3 is 14 amino acids. From germline, CDR1 is SGHTA and CDR2 FQGNSA. General study results and limits: Clonotypes shared by all four donors outscored non-shared clonotypes in generation probability.

Worth noting for this clone: The target antigen is unknown.

Naive CD8 cells were CD45RO-negative, positively selected for CCR7, excluding terminally differentiated effector memory CD45RA+ cells. Those who donated were healthy HIV-negative adults, with no recent acute infections or vaccinations reported. The sequencing sample was made of naive CD8+ T cells sorted from blood. The chain carries TRBV7-2 and TRBJ2-5; D gene unclear. This TCR was sampled from a man aged 18 to 30 in good health. The CDR3 DNA is TGTGCCAGCAGCTTAGGTTCTCCGCTAGAGACCCAGTACTTC. Translated, it gives CASSLGSPLETQYF.